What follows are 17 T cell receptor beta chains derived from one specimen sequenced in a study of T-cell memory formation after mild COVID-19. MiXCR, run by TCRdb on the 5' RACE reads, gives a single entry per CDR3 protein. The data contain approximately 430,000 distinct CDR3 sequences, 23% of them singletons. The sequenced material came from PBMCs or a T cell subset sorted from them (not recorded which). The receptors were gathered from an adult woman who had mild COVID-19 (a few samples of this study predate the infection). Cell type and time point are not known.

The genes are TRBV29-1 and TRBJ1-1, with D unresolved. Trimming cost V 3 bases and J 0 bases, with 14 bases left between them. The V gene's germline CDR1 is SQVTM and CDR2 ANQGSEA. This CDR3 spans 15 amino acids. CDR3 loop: CSVENPAAMNTEAFF. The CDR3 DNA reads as TGCAGCGTTGAGAATCCGGCAGCGATGAACACTGAAGCTTTCTTT.

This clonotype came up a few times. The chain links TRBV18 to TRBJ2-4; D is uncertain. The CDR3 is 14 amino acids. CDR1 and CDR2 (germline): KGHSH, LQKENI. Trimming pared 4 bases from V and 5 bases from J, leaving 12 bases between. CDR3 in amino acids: CASSRRTDENIQYF. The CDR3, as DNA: TGTGCCAGCTCACGGCGCACGGACGAAAACATTCAGTACTTC.

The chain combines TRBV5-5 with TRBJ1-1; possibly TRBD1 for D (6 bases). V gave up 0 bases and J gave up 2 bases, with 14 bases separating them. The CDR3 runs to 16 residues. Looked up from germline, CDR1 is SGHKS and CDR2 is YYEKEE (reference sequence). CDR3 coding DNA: TGTGCCAGCAGCTTGGTAATCGCGGGGGCAAACACTGAAGCTTTCTTT. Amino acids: CASSLVIAGANTEAFF.

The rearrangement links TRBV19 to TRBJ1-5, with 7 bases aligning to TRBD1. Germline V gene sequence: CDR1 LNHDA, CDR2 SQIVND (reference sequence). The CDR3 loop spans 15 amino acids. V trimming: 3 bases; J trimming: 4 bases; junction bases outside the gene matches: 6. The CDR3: CASSMVDRLNQPQHF. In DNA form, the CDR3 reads TGTGCCAGTAGTATGGTGGACAGGTTAAATCAGCCCCAGCATTTT. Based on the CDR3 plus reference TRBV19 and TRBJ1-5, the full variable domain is DGGITQSPKYLFRKEGQNVTLSCEQNLNHDAMYWYRQDPGQGLRLIYYSQIVNDFQKGDIAEGYSVSREKKESFPLTVTSAQKNPTAFYLCASSMVDRLNQPQHFGDGTRLSIL.

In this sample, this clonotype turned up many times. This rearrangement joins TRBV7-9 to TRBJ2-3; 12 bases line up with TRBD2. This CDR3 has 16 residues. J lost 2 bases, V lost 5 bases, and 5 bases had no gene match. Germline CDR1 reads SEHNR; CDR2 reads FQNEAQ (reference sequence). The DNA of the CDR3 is TGTGCCAGCAGCACCACTAGCGGGAGGTCCACAGATACGCAGTATTTT. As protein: CASSTTSGRSTDTQYF.

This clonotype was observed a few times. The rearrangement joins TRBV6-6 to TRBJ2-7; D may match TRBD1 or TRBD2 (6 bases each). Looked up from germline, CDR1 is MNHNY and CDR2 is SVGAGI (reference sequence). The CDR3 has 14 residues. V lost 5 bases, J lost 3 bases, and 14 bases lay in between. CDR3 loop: CASSPRDKGYEQYF. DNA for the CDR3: TGTGCCAGCAGTCCGCGGGACAAGGGCTACGAGCAGTACTTC.

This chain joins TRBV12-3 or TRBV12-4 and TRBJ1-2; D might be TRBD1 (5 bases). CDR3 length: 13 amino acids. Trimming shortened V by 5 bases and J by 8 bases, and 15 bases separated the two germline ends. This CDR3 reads CASSPSGFGGYTF. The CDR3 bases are TGTGCCAGCAGTCCCTCAGGGTTCGGGGGCTACACCTTC.

CDR3 sequence (DNA): TGCGCCAGCAGTTCCGGGACAGGGAACATGAACACTGAAGCTTTCTTT. It codes for CASSSGTGNMNTEAFF. V and J are TRBV5-1 and TRBJ1-1; 9 positions match TRBD1. The V gene end was trimmed by 5 bases and the J gene end by 0 bases; junction bases not matched to a gene: 8. This CDR3 region has 16 residues. The germline V gene has CDR1 SGHRS and CDR2 YFSETQ.

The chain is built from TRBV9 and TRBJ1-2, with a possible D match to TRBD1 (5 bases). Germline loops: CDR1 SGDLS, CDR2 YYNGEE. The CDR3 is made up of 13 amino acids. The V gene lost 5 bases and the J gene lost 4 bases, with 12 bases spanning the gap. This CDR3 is CASRTRDGYGYTF. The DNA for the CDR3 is TGTGCCAGCAGGACAAGGGACGGCTATGGCTACACCTTC.

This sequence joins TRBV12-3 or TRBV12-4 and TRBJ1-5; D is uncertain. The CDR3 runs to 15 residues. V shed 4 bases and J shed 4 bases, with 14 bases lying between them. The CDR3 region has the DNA TGTGCCAGCAGTTCGGACGGCGCCTCAAATCAGCCCCAGCATTTT. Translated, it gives CASSSDGASNQPQHF.

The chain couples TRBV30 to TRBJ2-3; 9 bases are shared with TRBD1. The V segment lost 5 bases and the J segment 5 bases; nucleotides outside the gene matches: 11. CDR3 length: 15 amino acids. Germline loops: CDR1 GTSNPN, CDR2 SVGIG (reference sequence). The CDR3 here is CAWAYGTGSGDTQYF. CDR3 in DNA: TGTGCCTGGGCCTACGGGACAGGGAGTGGAGATACGCAGTATTTT.

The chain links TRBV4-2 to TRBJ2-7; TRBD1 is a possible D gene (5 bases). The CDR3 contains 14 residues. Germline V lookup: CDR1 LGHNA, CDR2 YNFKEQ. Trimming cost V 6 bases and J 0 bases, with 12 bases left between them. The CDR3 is CASRDIVSSYEQYF. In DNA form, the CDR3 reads TGTGCCAGCAGGGACATCGTTAGCTCCTACGAGCAGTACTTC.

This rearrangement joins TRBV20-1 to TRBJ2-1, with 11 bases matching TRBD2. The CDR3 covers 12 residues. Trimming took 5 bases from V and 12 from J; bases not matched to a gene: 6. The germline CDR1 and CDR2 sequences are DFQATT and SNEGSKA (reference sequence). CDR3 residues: CSAHLSGRAQFF. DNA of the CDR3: TGCAGTGCTCACCTTAGCGGGAGGGCGCAGTTCTTC.

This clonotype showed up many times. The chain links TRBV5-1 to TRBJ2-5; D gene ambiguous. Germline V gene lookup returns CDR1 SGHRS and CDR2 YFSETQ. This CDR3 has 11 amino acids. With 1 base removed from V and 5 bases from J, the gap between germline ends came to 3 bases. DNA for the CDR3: TGCGCCAGCAGCTTGTTGGAGACCCAGTACTTC. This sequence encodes CASSLLETQYF.

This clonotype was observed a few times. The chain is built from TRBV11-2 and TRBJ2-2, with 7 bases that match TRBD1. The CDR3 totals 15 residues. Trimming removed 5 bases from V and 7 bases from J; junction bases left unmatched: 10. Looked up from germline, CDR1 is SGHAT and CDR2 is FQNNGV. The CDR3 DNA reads TGTGCCAGCAGCCCCAGACAGGGTATCGGCGGGGAGCTGTTTTTT. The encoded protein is CASSPRQGIGGELFF.

CDR3: CASRHTDSYNEQFF. In DNA form, the CDR3 reads TGTGCCAGCAGACATACCGACAGTTACAATGAGCAGTTCTTC. This chain connects TRBV5-5 to TRBJ2-1; a possible D gene is TRBD1 (5 bases). Trimming took 5 bases from V and 4 from J, leaving 13 bases between them. Per germline, CDR1 SGHKS and CDR2 YYEKEE (reference sequence). The CDR3 spans 14 residues.

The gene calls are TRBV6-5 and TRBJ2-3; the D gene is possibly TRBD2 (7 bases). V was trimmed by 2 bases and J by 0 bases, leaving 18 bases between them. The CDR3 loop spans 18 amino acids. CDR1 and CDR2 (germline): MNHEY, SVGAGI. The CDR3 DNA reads TGTGCCAGCAGTTACGAGGGGGGCTTTAGCGGGAGCACAGATACGCAGTATTTT. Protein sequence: CASSYEGGFSGSTDTQYF.